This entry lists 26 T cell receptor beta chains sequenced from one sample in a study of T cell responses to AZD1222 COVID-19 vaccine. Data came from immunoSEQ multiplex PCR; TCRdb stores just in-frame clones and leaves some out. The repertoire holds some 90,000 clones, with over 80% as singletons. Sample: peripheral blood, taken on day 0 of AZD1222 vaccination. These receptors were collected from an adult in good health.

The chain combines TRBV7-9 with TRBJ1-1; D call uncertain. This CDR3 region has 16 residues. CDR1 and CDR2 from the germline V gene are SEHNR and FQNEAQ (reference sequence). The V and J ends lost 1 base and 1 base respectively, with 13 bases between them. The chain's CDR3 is CASSLVGDRTNTEAFF. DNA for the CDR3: TGTGCCAGCAGCTTAGTTGGGGATAGGACGAACACTGAAGCTTTCTTT.

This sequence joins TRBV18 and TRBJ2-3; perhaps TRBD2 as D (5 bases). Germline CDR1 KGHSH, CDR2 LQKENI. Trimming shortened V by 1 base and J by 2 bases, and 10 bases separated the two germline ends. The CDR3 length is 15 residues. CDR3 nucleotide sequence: TGTGCCAGCTCACCACGGACGGGATTCACAGATACGCAGTATTTT. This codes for CASSPRTGFTDTQYF.

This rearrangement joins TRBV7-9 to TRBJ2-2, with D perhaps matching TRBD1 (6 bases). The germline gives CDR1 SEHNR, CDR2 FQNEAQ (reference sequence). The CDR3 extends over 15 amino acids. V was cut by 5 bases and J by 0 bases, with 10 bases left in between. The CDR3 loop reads CASSEGGPNTGELFF. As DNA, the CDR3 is TGTGCCAGCAGCGAAGGGGGTCCGAACACCGGGGAGCTGTTTTTT.

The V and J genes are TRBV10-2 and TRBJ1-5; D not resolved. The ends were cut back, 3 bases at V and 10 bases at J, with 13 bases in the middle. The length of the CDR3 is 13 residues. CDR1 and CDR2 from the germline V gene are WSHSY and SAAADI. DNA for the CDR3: TGCGCCAGCAGTGAATACGGGCCGGGTCCCCAGCATTTT. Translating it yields CASSEYGPGPQHF.

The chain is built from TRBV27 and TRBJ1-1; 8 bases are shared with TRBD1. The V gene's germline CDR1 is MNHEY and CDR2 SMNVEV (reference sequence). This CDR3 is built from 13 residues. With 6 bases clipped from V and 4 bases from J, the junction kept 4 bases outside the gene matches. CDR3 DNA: TGTGCCAGCAGCAGGGGGCGGATCACTGAAGCTTTCTTT. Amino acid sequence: CASSRGRITEAFF.

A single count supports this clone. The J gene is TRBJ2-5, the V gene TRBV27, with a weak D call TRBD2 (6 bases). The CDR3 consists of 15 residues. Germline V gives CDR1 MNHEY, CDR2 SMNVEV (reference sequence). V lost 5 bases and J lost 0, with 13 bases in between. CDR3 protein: CASSPGETNQETQYF. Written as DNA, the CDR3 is TGTGCCAGCAGTCCGGGGGAGACAAACCAAGAGACCCAGTACTTC.

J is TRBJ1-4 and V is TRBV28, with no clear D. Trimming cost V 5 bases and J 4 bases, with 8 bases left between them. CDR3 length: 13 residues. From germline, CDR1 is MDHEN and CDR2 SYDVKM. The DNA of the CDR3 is TGTGCCAGCAGTCGCGGGCTTAATGAAAAACTGTTTTTT. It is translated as CASSRGLNEKLFF.

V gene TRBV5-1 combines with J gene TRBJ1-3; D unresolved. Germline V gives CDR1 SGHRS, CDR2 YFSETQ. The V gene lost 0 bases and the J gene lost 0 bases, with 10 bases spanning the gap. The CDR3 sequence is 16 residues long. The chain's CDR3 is CASSLAHQSSGNTIYF. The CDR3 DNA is TGCGCCAGCAGCTTGGCACACCAGAGCTCTGGAAACACCATATATTTT.

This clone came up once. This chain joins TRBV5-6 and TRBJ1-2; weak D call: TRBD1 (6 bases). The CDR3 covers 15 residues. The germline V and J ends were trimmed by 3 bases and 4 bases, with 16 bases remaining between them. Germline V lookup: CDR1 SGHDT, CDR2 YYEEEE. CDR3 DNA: TGTGCCAGCAGCTCAACAGGGAGGCCCAGCTATGGCTACACCTTC. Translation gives CASSSTGRPSYGYTF.

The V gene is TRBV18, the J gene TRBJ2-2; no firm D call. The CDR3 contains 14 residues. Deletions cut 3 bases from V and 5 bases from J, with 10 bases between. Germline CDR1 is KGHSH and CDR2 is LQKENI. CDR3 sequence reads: CASSPPGITGELFF. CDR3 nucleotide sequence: TGTGCCAGCTCACCTCCGGGTATTACCGGGGAGCTGTTTTTT.

The CDR3 reads CASSFFGTQETQYF. As DNA, the CDR3 is TGCGCCAGCAGCTTCTTTGGGACCCAAGAGACCCAGTACTTC. The chain is built from TRBV5-1 and TRBJ2-5, with D tentatively TRBD1 or TRBD2 (5 bases each). CDR3 length: 14 residues. Trimming shortened V by 2 bases and J by 1 base, and 9 bases separated the two germline ends. Germline values: CDR1 SGHRS, CDR2 YFSETQ.

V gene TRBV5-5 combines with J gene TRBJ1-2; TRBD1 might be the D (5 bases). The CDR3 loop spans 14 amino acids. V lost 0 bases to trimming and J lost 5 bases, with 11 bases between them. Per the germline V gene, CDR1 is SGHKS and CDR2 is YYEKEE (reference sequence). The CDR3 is CASSLGYEGYGYTF. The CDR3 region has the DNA TGTGCCAGCAGCTTGGGCTATGAGGGGTATGGCTACACCTTC.

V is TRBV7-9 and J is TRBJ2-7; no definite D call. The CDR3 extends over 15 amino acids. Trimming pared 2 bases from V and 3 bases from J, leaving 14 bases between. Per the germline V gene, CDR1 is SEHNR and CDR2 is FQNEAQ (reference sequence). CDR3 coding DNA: TGTGCCAGCAGCTTATTTGAAGGGCAACGCTACGAGCAGTACTTC. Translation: CASSLFEGQRYEQYF.

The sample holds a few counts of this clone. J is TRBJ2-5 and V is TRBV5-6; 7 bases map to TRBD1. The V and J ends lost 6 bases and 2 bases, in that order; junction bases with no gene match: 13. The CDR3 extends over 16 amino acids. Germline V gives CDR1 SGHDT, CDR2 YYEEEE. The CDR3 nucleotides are TGTGCCAGCATCAAGAGGACGGACAGGACGCAAGAGACCCAGTACTTC. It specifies CASIKRTDRTQETQYF.

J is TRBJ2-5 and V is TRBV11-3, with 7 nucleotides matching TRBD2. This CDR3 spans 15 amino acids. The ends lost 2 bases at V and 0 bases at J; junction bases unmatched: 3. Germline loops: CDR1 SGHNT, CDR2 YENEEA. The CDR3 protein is CASSLRAGHQETQYF. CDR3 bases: TGTGCCAGCAGCTTACGAGCGGGACACCAAGAGACCCAGTACTTC.

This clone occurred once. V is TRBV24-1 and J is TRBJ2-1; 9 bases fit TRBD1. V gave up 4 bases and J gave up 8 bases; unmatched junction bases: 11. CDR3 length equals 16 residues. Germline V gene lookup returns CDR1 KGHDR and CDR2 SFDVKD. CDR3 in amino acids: CATSDPPGQGKDEQFF. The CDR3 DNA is TGTGCCACCAGTGACCCTCCGGGACAGGGTAAGGATGAGCAGTTCTTC.

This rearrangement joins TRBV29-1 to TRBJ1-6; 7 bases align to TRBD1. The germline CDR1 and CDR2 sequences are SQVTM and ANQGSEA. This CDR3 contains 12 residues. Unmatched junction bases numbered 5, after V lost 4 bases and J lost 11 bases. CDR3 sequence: CSVGTGDAPLHF. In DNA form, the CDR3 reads TGCAGCGTTGGGACAGGCGACGCACCCCTCCACTTT.

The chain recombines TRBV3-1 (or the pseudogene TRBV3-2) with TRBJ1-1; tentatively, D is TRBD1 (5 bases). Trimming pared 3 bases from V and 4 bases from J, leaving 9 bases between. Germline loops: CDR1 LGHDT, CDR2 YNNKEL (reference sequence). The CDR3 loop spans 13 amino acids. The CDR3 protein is CASSQAGSTEAFF. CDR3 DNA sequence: TGTGCCAGCAGCCAGGCAGGGTCCACTGAAGCTTTCTTT.

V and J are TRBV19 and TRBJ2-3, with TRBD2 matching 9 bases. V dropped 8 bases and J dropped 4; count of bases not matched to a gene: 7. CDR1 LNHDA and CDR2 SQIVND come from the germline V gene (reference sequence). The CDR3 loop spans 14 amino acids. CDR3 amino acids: CASRPREGSDTQYF. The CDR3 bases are TGTGCCAGTCGCCCGCGGGAGGGGTCAGATACGCAGTATTTT.

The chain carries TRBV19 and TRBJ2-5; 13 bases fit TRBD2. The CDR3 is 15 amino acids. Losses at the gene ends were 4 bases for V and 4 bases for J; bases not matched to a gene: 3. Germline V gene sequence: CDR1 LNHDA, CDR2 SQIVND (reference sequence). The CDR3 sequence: CASSNGLAGVETQYF. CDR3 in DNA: TGTGCCAGTAGTAATGGACTAGCGGGAGTAGAGACCCAGTACTTC.

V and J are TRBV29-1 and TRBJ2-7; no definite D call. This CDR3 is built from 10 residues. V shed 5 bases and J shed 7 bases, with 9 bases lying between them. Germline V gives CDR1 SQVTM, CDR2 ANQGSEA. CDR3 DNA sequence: TGCAGCGTTCGAGGTAATGAGCAGTACTTC. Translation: CSVRGNEQYF.

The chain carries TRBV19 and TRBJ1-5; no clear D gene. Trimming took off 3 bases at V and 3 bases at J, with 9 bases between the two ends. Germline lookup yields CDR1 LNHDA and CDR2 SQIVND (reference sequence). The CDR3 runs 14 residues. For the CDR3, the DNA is TGTGCCAGTAGTATCCAGGTAACCAATCAGCCCCAGCATTTT. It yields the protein CASSIQVTNQPQHF.

The CDR3 sequence: CATSPRWADEQYF. The CDR3 nucleotides read TGTGCCACCAGCCCGCGGTGGGCCGACGAGCAGTACTTC. The chain combines TRBV15 with TRBJ2-7; D is undetermined. Germline V gene lookup returns CDR1 LNHNV and CDR2 YYDKDF (reference sequence). V lost 5 bases and J lost 5, with 13 bases in between. The CDR3 is 13 residues long.

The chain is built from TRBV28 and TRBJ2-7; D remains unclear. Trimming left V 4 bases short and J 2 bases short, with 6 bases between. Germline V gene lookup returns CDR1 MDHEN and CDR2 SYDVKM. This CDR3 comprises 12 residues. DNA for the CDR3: TGTGCCAGCAGTTCACTCCCCTACGAGCAGTACTTC. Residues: CASSSLPYEQYF.

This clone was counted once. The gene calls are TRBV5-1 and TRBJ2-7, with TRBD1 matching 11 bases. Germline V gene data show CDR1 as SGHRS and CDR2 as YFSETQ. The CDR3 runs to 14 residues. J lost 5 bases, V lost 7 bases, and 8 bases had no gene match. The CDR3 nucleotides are TGCGCCAGCGGACCGGGACAGGGGGTCGACGAGCAGTACTTC. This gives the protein CASGPGQGVDEQYF.

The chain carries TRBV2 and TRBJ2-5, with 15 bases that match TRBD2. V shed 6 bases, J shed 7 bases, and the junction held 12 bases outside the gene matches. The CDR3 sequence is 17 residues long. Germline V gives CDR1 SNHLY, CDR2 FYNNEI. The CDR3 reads CASSGTSGRRGPGTQYF. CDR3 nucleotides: TGTGCCAGCAGCGGGACTAGCGGGAGGAGGGGGCCGGGGACCCAGTACTTC.